These 8 T cell receptor beta chains came from one sample sequenced in a study of shared clonotypes between healthy human individuals. Method: immunoSEQ multiplex PCR; TCRdb's copy keeps in-frame clones and lacks some. The repertoire consists of approximately 1,000,000 clones, with 75% to 85% occurring once and the leading ten covering 0.52%. Sequenced sample: memory CD4+ T cells from PBMCs. The subset is: CD45RA-negative fraction. Receptors originate from a young man in good health. Some clones in this sample may be carry-over from other donors' samples.

The chain joins TRBV27 to TRBJ2-4, with D maybe TRBD2 (6 bases). With 0 bases removed from V and 0 bases from J, the gap between germline ends came to 15 bases. CDR1 and CDR2 from the germline V gene are MNHEY and SMNVEV (reference sequence). CDR3 length: 18 residues. CDR3 DNA: TGTGCCAGCAGTTTATCCCCCCGGGGACTGGGAGCCAAAAACATTCAGTACTTC. It translates to CASSLSPRGLGAKNIQYF.

The chain uses TRBV7-6 and TRBJ2-1; TRBD1 matches at 9 bases. The junction had 14 bases not matched to a gene; V was cut back by 5 bases and J by 6 bases. The V gene's germline CDR1 is SGHVS and CDR2 FNYEAQ. This CDR3 spans 17 amino acids. The CDR3 DNA reads as TGTGCCAGCAGCAAAACACGACCGGGACAGGGAAGCAATGAGCAGTTCTTC. This translates into CASSKTRPGQGSNEQFF.

This rearrangement joins TRBV14 to TRBJ2-1; a weak D match, TRBD2 (6 bases). Trimming took 5 bases from V and 5 from J, leaving 13 bases between them. The CDR3 is 14 residues long. Germline loops: CDR1 SGHDN, CDR2 FVKESK. CDR3 DNA sequence: TGTGCCAGCAGCAACCGGGACTTGAACAATGAGCAGTTCTTC. Amino acids: CASSNRDLNNEQFF.

The chain joins TRBV7-8 to TRBJ2-2; D is perhaps TRBD2 (6 bases). V lost 5 bases to trimming and J lost 1 base, with 14 bases between them. The CDR3 is 16 residues long. Germline V gene lookup returns CDR1 SGHVS and CDR2 FQNEAQ. As DNA, the CDR3 is TGTGCCAGCAGCCCCAGGGTCGGGGGGAACACCGGGGAGCTGTTTTTT. This gives the protein CASSPRVGGNTGELFF.

The chain couples TRBV12-5 to TRBJ2-1; D might be TRBD1 (5 bases). This CDR3 is 17 amino acids long. CDR1 and CDR2 (germline): LGHNT, FRNRAP. V was shortened by 1 base and J by 7 bases, with 20 bases between the two germline ends. The CDR3 here is CASGLAPSTARSNEQFF. The CDR3 DNA reads as TGTGCTAGTGGTTTGGCTCCATCGACAGCGCGATCAAATGAGCAGTTCTTC. Combining the CDR3 with reference TRBV12-5 and TRBJ2-1 gives the whole variable domain DARVTQTPRHKVTEMGQEVTMRCQPILGHNTVFWYRQTMMQGLELLAYFRNRAPLDDSGMPKDRFSAEMPDATLATLKIQPSEPRDSAVYFCASGLAPSTARSNEQFFGPGTRLTVL.

The chain couples TRBV18 to TRBJ2-7; D unresolved. The V gene's germline CDR1 is KGHSH and CDR2 LQKENI. The CDR3 extends over 14 amino acids. V dropped 2 bases and J dropped 0 bases, with 8 bases sitting between them. CDR3 nucleotide sequence: TGTGCCAGCTCACCATTAACAGACTCCTACGAGCAGTACTTC. This sequence encodes CASSPLTDSYEQYF.

This clone appeared a single time. The V gene is TRBV7-2, the J gene TRBJ2-1; 11 nucleotides agree with TRBD2. This CDR3 is built from 16 residues. Germline V gene sequence: CDR1 SGHTA, CDR2 FQGNSA. V lost 6 bases to trimming and J lost 2 bases; unmatched junction nucleotides: 6. The CDR3 spells CASSPVTSGAYNEQFF. The CDR3 DNA sequence: TGTGCCAGCAGTCCGGTGACTAGCGGGGCCTACAATGAGCAGTTCTTC.

V and J are TRBV6-1 and TRBJ2-7, with D possibly matching TRBD1 (5 bases). V was shortened by 3 bases and J by 4 bases, with 10 bases between the two germline ends. Germline V CDR1 and CDR2: MNHNS, SASEGT. The CDR3 runs to 13 residues. In DNA, the CDR3 is TGTGCCAGCAGTGAGGCAGGGTATTACGAGCAGTACTTC. It translates to CASSEAGYYEQYF.